One sample yielded the 19 T cell receptor beta chains listed below, sequenced in a study of blood T cell repertoires in COVID-19. This table comes from immunoSEQ multiplex PCR, and its TCRdb copy is limited to in-frame clones, with some not included. The top ten clones hold less than 0.65% of a sample with some 70,000 clones, about 89% of them seen once. The sequencing input was peripheral blood. These receptor sequences come from a man between 60 and 75 years old with acute or convalescent COVID-19.

This chain connects TRBV2 to TRBJ2-5; 8 nucleotides line up with TRBD2. This CDR3 region has 11 residues. J lost 4 bases, V lost 10 bases, and 2 bases had no gene match. Germline loops: CDR1 SNHLY, CDR2 FYNNEI. The CDR3, as DNA: TGTGCCACTCTAGCGGGAGAGACCCAGTACTTC. Encoded protein: CATLAGETQYF.

This chain connects TRBV3-1 (or the pseudogene TRBV3-2) to TRBJ1-2, with TRBD1 matching 8 bases. Germline assignment: CDR1 LGHDT and CDR2 YNNKEL (reference sequence). The CDR3 is 16 residues long. The V gene end was trimmed by 1 base and the J gene end by 7 bases; junction bases not matched to a gene: 11. CDR3 DNA sequence: TGTGCCAGCAGCCAAGGGAGCCCAGGGGGCTTTTCTGGCTACACCTTC. Residues: CASSQGSPGGFSGYTF.

This rearrangement joins TRBV5-1 to TRBJ2-5; D unclear. The CDR3 is 15 residues long. CDR1 and CDR2 from the germline V gene are SGHRS and YFSETQ. The V end was cut by 0 bases, the J end by 1 base, with 10 bases between. For the CDR3, the DNA is TGCGCCAGCAGCTTGGAACCGGGTGGCCAAGAGACCCAGTACTTC. It translates to CASSLEPGGQETQYF.

V and J are TRBV9 and TRBJ1-1; possible D gene TRBD1, 5 bases. Trimming stripped 3 bases from V and 1 base from J, with 7 bases between. Germline-derived CDR1 and CDR2 are SGDLS and YYNGEE. The CDR3 is made up of 13 amino acids. CDR3 region: CASSDTGNTEAFF. CDR3 DNA sequence: TGTGCCAGCAGCGACACAGGGAACACTGAAGCTTTCTTT.

The chain links TRBV11-2 to TRBJ2-3; no reliable D call. Germline CDR1 SGHAT, CDR2 FQNNGV. The V end was cut by 1 base, the J end by 7 bases, with 12 bases between. The CDR3 runs to 14 residues. The CDR3 here is CASSLAQVFNTQYF. The CDR3 nucleotides read TGTGCCAGCAGCTTAGCCCAGGTTTTTAATACGCAGTATTTT.

The chain recombines TRBV6-1 with TRBJ1-5; D unclear. This CDR3 spans 15 amino acids. CDR1 is MNHNS, CDR2 SASEGT, per germline. Trimming removed 1 base from V and 3 bases from J, with 10 bases in between. The CDR3 DNA reads TGTGCCAGCAGTGAAGTAGGAGGAAACAATCAGCCCCAGCATTTT. Translating gives CASSEVGGNNQPQHF.

J is TRBJ2-2 and V is TRBV10-3; 12 bases match TRBD2. The CDR3 has 15 amino acids. Germline assignment: CDR1 ENHRY and CDR2 SYGVKD. The trim removed 10 bases at V and 2 bases at J, leaving 5 bases unmatched. CDR3 in amino acids: CASGTSGRNTGELFF. The CDR3, as DNA: TGTGCCAGCGGGACTAGCGGGCGCAACACCGGGGAGCTGTTTTTT.

This chain uses TRBV14 with TRBJ2-5; 8 bases line up with TRBD1. The CDR3 spans 14 residues. The germline CDR1 and CDR2 sequences are SGHDN and FVKESK. With V trimmed by 5 bases and J by 4 bases, 6 bases remained unmatched. The DNA for the CDR3 is TGTGCCAGCAGCGCAGGGGGCAGGGGAGAGACCCAGTACTTC. It codes for CASSAGGRGETQYF. The complete variable domain, with remaining parts taken from reference TRBV14 and TRBJ2-5, reads EAGVTQFPSHSVIEKGQTVTLRCDPISGHDNLYWYRRVMGKEIKFLLHFVKESKQDESGMPNNRFLAERTGGTYSTLKVQPAELEDSGVYFCASSAGGRGETQYFGPGTRLLVL.

This rearrangement joins TRBV2 to TRBJ2-2, with 10 positions matching TRBD2. With V trimmed by 6 bases and J by 2 bases, 3 bases remained unmatched. This CDR3 has 15 amino acids. Germline V gene sequence: CDR1 SNHLY, CDR2 FYNNEI. The CDR3 DNA is TGTGCCAGCAGGGGACTAGCGACCAACACCGGGGAGCTGTTTTTT. As protein: CASRGLATNTGELFF.

The CDR3: CASSQGWDTEAFF. The CDR3 DNA reads TGTGCCAGCAGCCAGGGCTGGGACACTGAAGCTTTCTTT. The chain links TRBV3-1 (or the pseudogene TRBV3-2) to TRBJ1-1; unclear D gene. Trimming pared 3 bases from V and 3 bases from J, leaving 8 bases between. CDR3 size: 13 residues. The germline gives CDR1 LGHDT, CDR2 YNNKEL (reference sequence).

This chain links TRBV18 with TRBJ2-7; 7 bases agree with TRBD1. With V trimmed by 1 base and J by 3 bases, 3 bases remained unmatched. Germline V gene sequence: CDR1 KGHSH, CDR2 LQKENI. The CDR3 spans 14 residues. CDR3 nucleotide sequence: TGTGCCAGCTCACCACGACAGGGCCTCTACGAGCAGTACTTC. It translates to CASSPRQGLYEQYF. Complete variable domain (other parts from reference TRBV18 and TRBJ2-7): NAGVMQNPRHLVRRRGQEARLRCSPMKGHSHVYWYRQLPEEGLKFMVYLQKENIIDESGMPKERFSAEFPKEGPSILRIQQVVRGDSAAYFCASSPRQGLYEQYFGPGTRLTVT.

The CDR3 is CAISEWQPPGTQYF. The CDR3 DNA reads as TGTGCCATCAGTGAATGGCAGCCCCCAGGGACCCAGTACTTC. J is TRBJ2-5 and V is TRBV10-3; no clear D. CDR3 length: 14 amino acids. V lost 3 bases to trimming and J lost 7 bases, with 15 bases between them. In germline, CDR1 is ENHRY, CDR2 SYGVKD.

The chain carries TRBV6-5 and TRBJ1-3; D perhaps matches TRBD1 (5 bases). V was clipped by 3 bases and J by 6 bases, with 12 bases between them. The CDR3 extends over 14 amino acids. CDR1 and CDR2 (germline): MNHEY, SVGAGI. The DNA for the CDR3 is TGTGCCAGCAGTTATGACCGACAGCCAAACACCATATATTTT. Encoded protein: CASSYDRQPNTIYF.

The J gene is TRBJ2-7, the V gene TRBV5-1; possibly TRBD2 for D (6 bases). V lost 0 bases and J lost 4, with 17 bases in between. The CDR3 length is 16 residues. Germline V gene lookup returns CDR1 SGHRS and CDR2 YFSETQ. This CDR3 reads CASSLATSGTPYEQYF. The DNA for the CDR3 is TGCGCCAGCAGCTTGGCGACGTCCGGGACTCCTTACGAGCAGTACTTC.

This clone was counted between two and nine times. The chain uses TRBV9 and TRBJ2-1, with D possibly matching TRBD2 (5 bases). The V gene lost 3 bases and the J gene lost 7 bases, with 14 bases spanning the gap. The germline gives CDR1 SGDLS, CDR2 YYNGEE. The CDR3 length is 14 residues. CDR3 nucleotide sequence: TGTGCCAGCAGCGACCTGGTAGCGCAAAATGAGCAGTTCTTC. Its protein product is CASSDLVAQNEQFF.

The rearrangement links TRBV6-4 to TRBJ2-1, with 9 bases aligning to TRBD2. V was clipped by 5 bases and J by 7 bases; unmatched bases: 9. Germline CDR1 MRHNA, CDR2 SNTAGT. The CDR3 spans 15 residues. The CDR3 DNA reads as TGTGCCAGCAGTTTTTTCGCGGGGGGGGTGAATGAGCAGTTCTTC. Amino acids: CASSFFAGGVNEQFF.

The CDR3 bases are TGCGCCAGCAGCCAAGAGTCTAGCGGGACTTACAATGAGCAGTTCTTC. Translated, it gives CASSQESSGTYNEQFF. The chain carries TRBV4-1 and TRBJ2-1, with 9 positions matching TRBD2. Germline V gene lookup returns CDR1 MGHRA and CDR2 YSYEKL. V dropped 0 bases and J dropped 4; count of bases not matched to a gene: 4. The CDR3 runs to 16 residues.

The chain links TRBV5-1 to TRBJ2-3; TRBD2 agrees at 11 bases. The CDR3 has 16 amino acids. CDR1 is SGHRS, CDR2 YFSETQ, per germline. Trimming removed 4 bases from V and 3 bases from J; junction bases left unmatched: 7. For the CDR3, the DNA is TGCGCCAGCAGCCTTAGCGGGGGGGCTGGTACAGATACGCAGTATTTT. It codes for CASSLSGGAGTDTQYF.

V gene TRBV5-5 combines with J gene TRBJ1-5; D is possibly TRBD1 (5 bases). This CDR3 is built from 15 residues. The V end was cut by 0 bases, the J end by 4 bases, with 11 bases between. Per germline, CDR1 SGHKS and CDR2 YYEKEE (reference sequence). The CDR3 DNA is TGTGCCAGCAGCTTGGAGCAGGGAGGAAATCAGCCCCAGCATTTT. Its translation is CASSLEQGGNQPQHF.